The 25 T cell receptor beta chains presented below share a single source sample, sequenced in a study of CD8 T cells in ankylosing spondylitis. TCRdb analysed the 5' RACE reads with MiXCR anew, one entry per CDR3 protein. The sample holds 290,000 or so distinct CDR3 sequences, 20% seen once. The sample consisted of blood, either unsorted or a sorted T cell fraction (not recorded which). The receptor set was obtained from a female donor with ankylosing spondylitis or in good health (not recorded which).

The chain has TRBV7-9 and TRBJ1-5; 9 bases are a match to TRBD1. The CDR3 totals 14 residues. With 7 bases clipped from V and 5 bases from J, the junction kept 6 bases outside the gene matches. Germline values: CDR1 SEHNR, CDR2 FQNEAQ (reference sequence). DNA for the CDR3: TGTGCCAGCACATTGACAGGGGGGGATCAGCCCCAGCATTTT. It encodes CASTLTGGDQPQHF.

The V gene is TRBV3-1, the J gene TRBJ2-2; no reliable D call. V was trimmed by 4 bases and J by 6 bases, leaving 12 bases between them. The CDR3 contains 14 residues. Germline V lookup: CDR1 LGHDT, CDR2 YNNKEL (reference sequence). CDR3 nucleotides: TGTGCCAGCAGCCGGCCCGAAGGATCCGGGGAGCTGTTTTTT. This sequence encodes CASSRPEGSGELFF.

The CDR3 nucleotides read TGCATCCCCGGGGGGGCCGGAGGGGAAAAACTGTTTTTT. Protein sequence: CIPGGAGGEKLFF. This chain links TRBV20-1 with TRBJ1-4, with D possibly matching TRBD1 (6 bases). The CDR3 consists of 13 residues. Germline CDR1 DFQATT, CDR2 SNEGSKA (reference sequence).

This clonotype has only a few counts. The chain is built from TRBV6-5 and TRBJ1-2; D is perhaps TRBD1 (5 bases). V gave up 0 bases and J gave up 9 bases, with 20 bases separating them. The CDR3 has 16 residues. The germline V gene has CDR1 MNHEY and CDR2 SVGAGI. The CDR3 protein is CASSYSELRGRDRYTF. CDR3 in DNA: TGTGCCAGCAGTTACTCGGAACTAAGGGGCAGGGATCGCTACACCTTC.

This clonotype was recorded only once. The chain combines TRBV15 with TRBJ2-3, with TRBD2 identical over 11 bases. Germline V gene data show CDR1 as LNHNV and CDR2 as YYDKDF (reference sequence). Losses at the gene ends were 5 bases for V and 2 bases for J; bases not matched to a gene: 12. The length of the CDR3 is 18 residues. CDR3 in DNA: TGTGCCACCAGCGTTAGCGGGAGGGCCCTTGACCTCACAGATACGCAGTATTTT. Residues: CATSVSGRALDLTDTQYF. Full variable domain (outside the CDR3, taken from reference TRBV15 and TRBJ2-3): DAMVIQNPRYQVTQFGKPVTLSCSQTLNHNVMYWYQQKSSQAPKLLFHYYDKDFNNEADTPDNFQSRRPNTSFCFLDIRSPGLGDTAMYLCATSVSGRALDLTDTQYFGPGTRLTVL.

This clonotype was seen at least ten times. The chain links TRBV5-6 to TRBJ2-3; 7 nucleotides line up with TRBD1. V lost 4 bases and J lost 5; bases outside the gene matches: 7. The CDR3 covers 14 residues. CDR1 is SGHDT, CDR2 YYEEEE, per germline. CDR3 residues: CASSPGQSKDTQYF. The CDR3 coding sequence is TGTGCCAGCAGCCCGGGACAGTCGAAAGATACGCAGTATTTT.

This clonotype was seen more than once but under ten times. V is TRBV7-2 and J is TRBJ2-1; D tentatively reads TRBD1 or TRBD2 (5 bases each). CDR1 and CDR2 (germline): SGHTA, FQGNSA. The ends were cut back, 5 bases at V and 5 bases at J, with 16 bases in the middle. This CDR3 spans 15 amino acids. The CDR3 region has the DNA TGTGCCAGCAGCCGAACCGGGACGGCGAACAATGAGCAGTTCTTC. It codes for CASSRTGTANNEQFF.

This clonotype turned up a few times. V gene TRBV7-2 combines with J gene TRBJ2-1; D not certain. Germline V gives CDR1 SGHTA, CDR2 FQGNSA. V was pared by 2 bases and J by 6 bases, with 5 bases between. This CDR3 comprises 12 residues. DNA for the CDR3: TGTGCCAGCAGCTTACAAGGCAATGAGCAGTTCTTC. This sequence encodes CASSLQGNEQFF.

The CDR3 loop is CASSLAGPVYNEQFF. CDR3 nucleotide sequence: TGTGCCAGCAGCTTGGCGGGGCCAGTTTACAATGAGCAGTTCTTC. The chain is built from TRBV5-8 and TRBJ2-1; the D gene could be TRBD1 or TRBD2 (5 bases each). CDR3 length equals 15 residues. Germline CDR1 and CDR2: SGHTS and YDEGEE. The V and J ends lost 0 bases and 4 bases respectively, with 11 bases between them.

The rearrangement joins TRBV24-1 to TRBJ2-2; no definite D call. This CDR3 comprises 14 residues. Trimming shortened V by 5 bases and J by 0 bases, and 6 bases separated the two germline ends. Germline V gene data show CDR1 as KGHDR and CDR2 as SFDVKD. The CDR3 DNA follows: TGTGCCACCAGTGCCGGCTCGAACACCGGGGAGCTGTTTTTT. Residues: CATSAGSNTGELFF.

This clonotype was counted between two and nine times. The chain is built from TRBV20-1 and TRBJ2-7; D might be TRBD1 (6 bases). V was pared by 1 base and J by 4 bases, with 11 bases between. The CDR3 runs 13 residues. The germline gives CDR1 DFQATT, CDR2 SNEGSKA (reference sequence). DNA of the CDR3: TGCAGTGCTAGAGTTGGGGGCGCATACGAGCAGTACTTC. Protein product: CSARVGGAYEQYF.

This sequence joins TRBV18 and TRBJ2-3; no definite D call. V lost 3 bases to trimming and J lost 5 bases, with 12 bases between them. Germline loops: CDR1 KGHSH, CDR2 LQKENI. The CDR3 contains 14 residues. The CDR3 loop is CASSPNRSGDTQYF. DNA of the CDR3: TGTGCCAGCTCACCCAACCGGTCCGGAGATACGCAGTATTTT.

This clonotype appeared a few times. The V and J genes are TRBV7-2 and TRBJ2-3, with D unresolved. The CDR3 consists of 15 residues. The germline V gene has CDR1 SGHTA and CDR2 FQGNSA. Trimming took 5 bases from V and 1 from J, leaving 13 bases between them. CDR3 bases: TGTGCCAGCAGCCGAACGTCCGCGCGCACAGATACGCAGTATTTT. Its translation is CASSRTSARTDTQYF.

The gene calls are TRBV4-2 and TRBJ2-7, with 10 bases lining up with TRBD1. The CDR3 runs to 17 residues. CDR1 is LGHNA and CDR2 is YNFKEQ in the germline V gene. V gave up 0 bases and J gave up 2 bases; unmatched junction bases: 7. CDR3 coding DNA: TGTGCCAGCAGCCAAGAGGTGGGGGGACAGGGGACCTACGAGCAGTACTTC. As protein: CASSQEVGGQGTYEQYF.

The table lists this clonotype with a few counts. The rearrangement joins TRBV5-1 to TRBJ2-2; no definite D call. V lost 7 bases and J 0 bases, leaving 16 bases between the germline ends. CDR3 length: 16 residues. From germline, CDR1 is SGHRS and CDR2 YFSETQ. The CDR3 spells CASSSTETANTGELFF. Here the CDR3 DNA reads TGCGCCAGCTCCTCCACAGAGACCGCGAACACCGGGGAGCTGTTTTTT.

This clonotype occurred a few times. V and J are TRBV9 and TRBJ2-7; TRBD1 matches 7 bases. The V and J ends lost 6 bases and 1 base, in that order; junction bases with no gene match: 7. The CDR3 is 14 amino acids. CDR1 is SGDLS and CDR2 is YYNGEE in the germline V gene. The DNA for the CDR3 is TGTGCCAGCAACCGACAGGGCCGATCCTACGAGCAGTACTTC. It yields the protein CASNRQGRSYEQYF.

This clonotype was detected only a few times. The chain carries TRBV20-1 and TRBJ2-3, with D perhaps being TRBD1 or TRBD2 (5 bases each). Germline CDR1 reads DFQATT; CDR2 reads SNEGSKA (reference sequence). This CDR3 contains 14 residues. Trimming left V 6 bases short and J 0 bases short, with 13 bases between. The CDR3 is CSARDPSSTDTQYF. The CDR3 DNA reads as TGCAGTGCGAGGGACCCCTCTAGCACAGATACGCAGTATTTT.

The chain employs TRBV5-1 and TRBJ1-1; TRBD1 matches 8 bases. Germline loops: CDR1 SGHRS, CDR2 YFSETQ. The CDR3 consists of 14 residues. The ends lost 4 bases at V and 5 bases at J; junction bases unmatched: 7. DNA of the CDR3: TGCGCCAGCAGCAAGACAGGGGTAAGGACTGAAGCTTTCTTT. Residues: CASSKTGVRTEAFF.

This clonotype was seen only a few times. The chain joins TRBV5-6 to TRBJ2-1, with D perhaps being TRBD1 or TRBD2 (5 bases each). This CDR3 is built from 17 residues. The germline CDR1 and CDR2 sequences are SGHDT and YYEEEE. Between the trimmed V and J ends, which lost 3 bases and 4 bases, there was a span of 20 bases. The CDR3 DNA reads TGTGCCAGCAGCTGGTACCTGGACGAGGGGTTTTACAATGAGCAGTTCTTC. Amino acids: CASSWYLDEGFYNEQFF.

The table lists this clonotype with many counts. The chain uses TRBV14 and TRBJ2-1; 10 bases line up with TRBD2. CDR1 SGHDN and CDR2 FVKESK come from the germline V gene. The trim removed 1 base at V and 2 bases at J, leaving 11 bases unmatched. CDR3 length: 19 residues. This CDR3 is CASSQGWLAGVDAYNEQFF. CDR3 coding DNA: TGTGCCAGCAGCCAAGGGTGGCTAGCGGGAGTCGATGCCTACAATGAGCAGTTCTTC.

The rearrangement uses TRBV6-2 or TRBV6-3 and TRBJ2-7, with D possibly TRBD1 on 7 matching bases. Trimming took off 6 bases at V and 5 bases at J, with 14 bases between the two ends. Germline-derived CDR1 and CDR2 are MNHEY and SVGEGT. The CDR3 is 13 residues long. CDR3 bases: TGTGCCAGCAGACAGGGGAGGTTGAACGAGCAGTACTTC. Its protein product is CASRQGRLNEQYF.

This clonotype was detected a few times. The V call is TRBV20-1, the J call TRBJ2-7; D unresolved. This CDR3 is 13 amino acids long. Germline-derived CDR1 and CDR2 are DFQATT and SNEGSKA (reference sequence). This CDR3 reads CSGAPGISYEQYF. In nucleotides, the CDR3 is TGCAGCGGAGCACCGGGCATATCCTACGAGCAGTACTTC.

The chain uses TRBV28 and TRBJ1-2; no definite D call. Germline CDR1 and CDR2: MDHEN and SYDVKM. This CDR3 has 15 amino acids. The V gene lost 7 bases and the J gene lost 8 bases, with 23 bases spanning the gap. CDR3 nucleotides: TGTGCCAGCACCCCCCCCGGGCACTCGCTGGGCGGCTACACCTTC. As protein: CASTPPGHSLGGYTF.

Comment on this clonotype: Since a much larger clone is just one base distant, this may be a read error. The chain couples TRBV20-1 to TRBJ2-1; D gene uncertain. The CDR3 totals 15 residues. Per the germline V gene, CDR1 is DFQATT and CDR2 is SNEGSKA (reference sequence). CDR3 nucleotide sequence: TGCAGTGCTTCCGCTTTCGGACGGGTCTACGATGAGCAGTTCTTC. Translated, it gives CSASAFGRVYDEQFF.

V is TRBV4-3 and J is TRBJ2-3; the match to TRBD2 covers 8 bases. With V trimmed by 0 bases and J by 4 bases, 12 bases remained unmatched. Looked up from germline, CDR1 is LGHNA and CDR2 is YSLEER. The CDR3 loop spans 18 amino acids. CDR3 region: CASSQDRGAGVGADTQYF. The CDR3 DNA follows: TGCGCCAGCAGCCAAGATAGAGGAGCGGGAGTAGGAGCAGATACGCAGTATTTT.